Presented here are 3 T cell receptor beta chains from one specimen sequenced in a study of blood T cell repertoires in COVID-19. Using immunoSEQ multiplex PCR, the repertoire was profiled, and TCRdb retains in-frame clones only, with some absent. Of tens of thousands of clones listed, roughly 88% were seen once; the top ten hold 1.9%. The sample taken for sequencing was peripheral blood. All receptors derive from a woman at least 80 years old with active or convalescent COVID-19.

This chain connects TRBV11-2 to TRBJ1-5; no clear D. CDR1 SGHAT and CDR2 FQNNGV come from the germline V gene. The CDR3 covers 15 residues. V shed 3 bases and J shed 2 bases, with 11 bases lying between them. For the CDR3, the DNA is TGTGCCAGCAGCTTTGGAGGATGGGGCAATCAGCCCCAGCATTTT. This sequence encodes CASSFGGWGNQPQHF.

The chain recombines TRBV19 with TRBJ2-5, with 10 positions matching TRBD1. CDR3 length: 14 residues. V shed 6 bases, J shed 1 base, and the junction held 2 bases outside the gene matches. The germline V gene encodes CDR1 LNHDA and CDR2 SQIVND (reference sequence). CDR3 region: CASRRDRGQETQYF. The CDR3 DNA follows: TGTGCCAGTAGGCGGGACAGGGGCCAAGAGACCCAGTACTTC.

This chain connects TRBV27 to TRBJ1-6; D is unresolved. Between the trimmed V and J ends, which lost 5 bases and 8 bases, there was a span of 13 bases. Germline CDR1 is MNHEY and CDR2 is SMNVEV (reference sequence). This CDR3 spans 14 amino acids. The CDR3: CASSDGISYSPLHF. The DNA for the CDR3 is TGTGCCAGCAGTGACGGGATAAGTTATTCACCCCTCCACTTT.